This TCR beta chain was sequenced during a study of T-cell memory formation after mild COVID-19. Study summary: TCR clustering was largely donor specific.

Study observations and caveats: Researchers report contracting CD4+ clones mostly in CM and EM, with CD8+ clones in EMRA.

This CDR3 has 14 amino acids. Germline V lookup: CDR1 SGHTA, CDR2 FQGTGA. The V end was cut by 5 bases, the J end by 1 base, with 11 bases between. This clonotype was recorded a few times. Its matching antigen is unknown. TCRdb redid the calling of the 5' RACE reads with MiXCR, one entry per CDR3 protein. The sample shows a few hundred thousand distinct CDR3 sequences, 15% to 20% of them seen only once. The TCR originated in a man between 18 and 29 years old who had mild COVID-19 (a few samples of this study predate the infection). Cell type and time point are not known. The sample was PBMCs or a T cell subset sorted from them (not recorded which). This chain connects TRBV7-3 to TRBJ1-1; D remains unclear. CDR3 protein: CASSPGWGNTEAFF. The CDR3, as DNA: TGTGCCAGCAGCCCCGGGTGGGGGAACACTGAAGCTTTCTTT.